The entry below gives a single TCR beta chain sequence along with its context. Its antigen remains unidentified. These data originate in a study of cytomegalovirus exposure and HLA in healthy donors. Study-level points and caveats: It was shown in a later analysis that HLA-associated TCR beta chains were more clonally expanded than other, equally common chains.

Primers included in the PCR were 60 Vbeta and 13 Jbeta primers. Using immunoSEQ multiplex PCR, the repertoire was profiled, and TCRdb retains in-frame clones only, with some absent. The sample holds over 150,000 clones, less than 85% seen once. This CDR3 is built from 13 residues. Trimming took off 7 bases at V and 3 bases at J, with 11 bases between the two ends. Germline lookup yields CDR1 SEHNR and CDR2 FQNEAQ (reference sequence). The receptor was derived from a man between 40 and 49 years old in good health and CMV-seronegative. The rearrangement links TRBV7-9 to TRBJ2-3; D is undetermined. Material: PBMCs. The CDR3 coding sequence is TGTGCCAGCACTCCTCCTGCGACAGATACGCAGTATTTT. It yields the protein CASTPPATDTQYF.